This T cell receptor beta chain is from a study of vaccination and CD4 T cells after COVID-19. Background on the study: A CEFX pool, an HIV-1 Nef pool, or no peptide went to control cultures.

Sequence data for DNA of cultured CD4+ T cells were generated by the Oncomine TCR Beta short-read assay. One entry per CDR3 protein results from TCRdb running MiXCR on the PCR reads. The sample lists 14,000 to 15,000 distinct CDR3 sequences; roughly half were seen once. This CDR3 contains 13 residues. The V gene lost 6 bases and the J gene lost 0 bases, with 9 bases spanning the gap. Germline CDR1 is SQVTM and CDR2 is ANQGSEA. For this clonotype: Its specificity is not known.

Described treatment: roughly nine-day PBMC culture with coronavirus spike peptide pools or control peptides (ViraFEST assay). The input for sequencing was cultured CD4+ T cells from blood, taken after SARS-CoV-2 vaccination. The chain has TRBV29-1 and TRBJ2-4; D is unclear. This clonotype was obtained from a human donor with COVID-19. In DNA form, the CDR3 reads TGCAGCGTCTTGGAAGGAGCCAAAAACATTCAGTACTTC. This codes for CSVLEGAKNIQYF.